This TCR beta chain appears in the sequencing data of a study of post-analysis software for immune sequencing data. Broader study findings: Samples prepared in the same batch strongly co-clustered by F measure.

Unique molecular identifiers tagged the TCR beta cDNA libraries. The source material, roughly 0.9 to 11 million T cells, gave rise to 400,000 to 550,000 cDNA molecules. MiXCR, applied by TCRdb to the PCR reads, yields one record per CDR3 protein. The data contain about 680,000 distinct CDR3 sequences, approximately 59% of them singletons. With respect to this clonotype: Its antigen is not known.

Specimen: blood. The sequence was collected from a girl aged 2 to 10 with multiple sclerosis.

The CDR3 DNA is TGTGCCAGCAGCTCCCTAGCGGGGGACGAACAAGAGACCCAGTACTTC. Translating gives CASSSLAGDEQETQYF. J is TRBJ2-5 and V is TRBV11-2; 10 bases are a match to TRBD2. The V and J ends lost 4 bases and 2 bases, in that order; junction bases with no gene match: 7. CDR1 is SGHAT, CDR2 FQNNGV, per germline. This CDR3 has 16 residues.